This TCR beta chain is drawn from a study of identical twins. Broader study findings: Insertion counts were lower in abundant cord blood beta clonotypes, a trend that memory repertoires did not show.

TCRdb itself ran the 5' RACE reads through MiXCR, one entry per CDR3 protein. The profile shows approximately 530,000 distinct CDR3 sequences, about a fifth of them singletons. This clonotype was detected a few times. Its antigen is not identified. V was trimmed by 6 bases and J by 4 bases, leaving 13 bases between them. The CDR3 covers 13 residues. There were only healthy Caucasians among the donors. This sample also appeared in a second study, on yellow fever vaccine responses in identical twins.

The sample was CD4+ T cells sorted from blood. The gene calls are TRBV12-3 or TRBV12-4 and TRBJ2-7; possible D gene TRBD1, 7 bases. This clonotype originated in a woman younger than 30 in good health. The CDR3 sequence is CASRAGQIYEQYF. CDR3 nucleotides: TGTGCCAGCAGGGCGGGACAGATTTACGAGCAGTACTTC.